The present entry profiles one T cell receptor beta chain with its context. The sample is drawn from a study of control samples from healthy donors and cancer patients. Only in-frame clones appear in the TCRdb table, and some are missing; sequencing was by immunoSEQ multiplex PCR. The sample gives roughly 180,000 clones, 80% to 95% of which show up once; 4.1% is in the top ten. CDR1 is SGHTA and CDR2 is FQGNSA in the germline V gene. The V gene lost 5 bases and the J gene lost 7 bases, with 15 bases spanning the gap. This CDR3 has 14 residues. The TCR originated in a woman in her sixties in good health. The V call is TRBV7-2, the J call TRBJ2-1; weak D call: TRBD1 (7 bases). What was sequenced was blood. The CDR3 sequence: CASSLMTGRNEQFF. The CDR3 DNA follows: TGTGCCAGCAGCCTTATGACAGGGAGGAATGAGCAGTTCTTC.